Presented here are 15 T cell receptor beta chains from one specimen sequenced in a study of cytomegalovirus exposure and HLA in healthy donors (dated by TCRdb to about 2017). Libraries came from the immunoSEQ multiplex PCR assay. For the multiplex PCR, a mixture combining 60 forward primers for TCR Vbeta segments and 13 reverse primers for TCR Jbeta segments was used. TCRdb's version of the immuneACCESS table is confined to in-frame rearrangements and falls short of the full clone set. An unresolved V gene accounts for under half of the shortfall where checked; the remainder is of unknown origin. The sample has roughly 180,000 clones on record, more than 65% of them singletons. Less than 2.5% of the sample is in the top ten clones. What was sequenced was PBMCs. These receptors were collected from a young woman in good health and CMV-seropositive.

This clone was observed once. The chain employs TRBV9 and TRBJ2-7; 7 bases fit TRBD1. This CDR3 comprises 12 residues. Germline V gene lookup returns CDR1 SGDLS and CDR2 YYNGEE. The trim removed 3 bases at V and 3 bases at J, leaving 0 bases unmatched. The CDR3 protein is CASSGQGYEQYF. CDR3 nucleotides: TGTGCCAGCAGCGGACAGGGCTACGAGCAGTACTTC.

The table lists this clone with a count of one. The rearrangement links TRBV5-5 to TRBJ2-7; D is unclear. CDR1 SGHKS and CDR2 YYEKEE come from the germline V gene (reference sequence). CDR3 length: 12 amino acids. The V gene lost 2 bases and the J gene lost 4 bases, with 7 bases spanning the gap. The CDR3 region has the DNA TGTGCCAGCAGCTTTACCGGTTACGAGCAGTACTTC. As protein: CASSFTGYEQYF.

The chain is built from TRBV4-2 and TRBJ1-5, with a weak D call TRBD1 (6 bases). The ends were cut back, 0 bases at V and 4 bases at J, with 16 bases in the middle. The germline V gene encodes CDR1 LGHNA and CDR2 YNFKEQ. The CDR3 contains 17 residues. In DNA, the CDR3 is TGTGCCAGCAGCCAAGACTCCACAGGGCTTACAAATCAGCCCCAGCATTTT. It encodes CASSQDSTGLTNQPQHF.

CDR3 nucleotides: TGCGCCAGCAGCCAAGGTCCAGGGGTCGAATATGGCTACACCTTC. It yields the protein CASSQGPGVEYGYTF. This rearrangement joins TRBV4-3 to TRBJ1-2, with TRBD1 as a possible D gene (6 bases). Trimming removed 1 base at V and 5 bases at J, with 14 bases between. CDR1 and CDR2 from the germline V gene are LGHNA and YSLEER. CDR3 size: 15 residues.

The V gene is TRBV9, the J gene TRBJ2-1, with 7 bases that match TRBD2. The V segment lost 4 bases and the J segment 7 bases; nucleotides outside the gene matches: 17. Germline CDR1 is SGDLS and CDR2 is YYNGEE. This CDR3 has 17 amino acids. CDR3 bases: TGTGCCAGCAGCCCAGGCGGTACGGGGGGACCCTCAAATGAGCAGTTCTTC. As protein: CASSPGGTGGPSNEQFF.

The CDR3 reads CASSFRSAADTQYF. The DNA for the CDR3 is TGTGCCAGCAGTTTCCGGAGCGCGGCAGATACGCAGTATTTT. The J gene is TRBJ2-3, the V gene TRBV27, with D hard to call. V was trimmed by 3 bases and J by 4 bases, leaving 11 bases between them. The CDR3 spans 14 residues. Germline V gene data show CDR1 as MNHEY and CDR2 as SMNVEV (reference sequence).

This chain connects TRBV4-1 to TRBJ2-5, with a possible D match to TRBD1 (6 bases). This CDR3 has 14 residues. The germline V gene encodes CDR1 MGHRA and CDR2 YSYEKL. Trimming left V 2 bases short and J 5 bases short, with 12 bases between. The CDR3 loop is CASSQQQGIETQYF. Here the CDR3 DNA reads TGCGCCAGCAGCCAACAACAGGGTATCGAGACCCAGTACTTC.

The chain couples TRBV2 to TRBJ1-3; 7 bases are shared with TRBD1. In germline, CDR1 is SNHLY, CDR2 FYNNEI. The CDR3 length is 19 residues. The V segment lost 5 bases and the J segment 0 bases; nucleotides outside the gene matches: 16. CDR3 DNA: TGTGCCAGCAGTCTGACCGGGACAGAGCTTACTATCTCTGGAAACACCATATATTTT. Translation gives CASSLTGTELTISGNTIYF. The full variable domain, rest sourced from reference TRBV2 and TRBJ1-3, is EPEVTQTPSHQVTQMGQEVILRCVPISNHLYFYWYRQILGQKVEFLVSFYNNEISEKSEIFDDQFSVERPDGSNFTLKIRSTKLEDSAMYFCASSLTGTELTISGNTIYFGEGSWLTVV.

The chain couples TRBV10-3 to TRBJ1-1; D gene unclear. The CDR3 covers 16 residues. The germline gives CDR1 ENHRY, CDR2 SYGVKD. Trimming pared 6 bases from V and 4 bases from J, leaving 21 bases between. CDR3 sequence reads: CAISPALTGGSTEAFF. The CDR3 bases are TGTGCCATCAGCCCGGCGCTCACCGGAGGAAGCACTGAAGCTTTCTTT.

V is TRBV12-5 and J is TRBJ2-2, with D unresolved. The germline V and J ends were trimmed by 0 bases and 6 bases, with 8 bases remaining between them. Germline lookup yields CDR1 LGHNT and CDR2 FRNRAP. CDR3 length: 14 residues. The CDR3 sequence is CASGLVSAAGELFF. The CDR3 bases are TGTGCTAGTGGTTTGGTATCGGCGGCCGGGGAGCTGTTTTTT.

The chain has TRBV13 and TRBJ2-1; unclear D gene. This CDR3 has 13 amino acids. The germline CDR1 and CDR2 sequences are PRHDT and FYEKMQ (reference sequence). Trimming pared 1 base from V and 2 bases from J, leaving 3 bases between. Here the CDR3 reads CASSLVAYNEQFF. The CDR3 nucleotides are TGTGCCAGCAGCTTAGTCGCCTACAATGAGCAGTTCTTC.

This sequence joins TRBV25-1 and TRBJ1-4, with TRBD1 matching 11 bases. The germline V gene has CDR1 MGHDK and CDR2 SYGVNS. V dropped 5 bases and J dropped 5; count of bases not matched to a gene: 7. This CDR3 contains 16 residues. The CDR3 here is CASSSGTGGGNEKLFF. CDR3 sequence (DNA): TGTGCCAGCAGTTCCGGGACAGGGGGAGGAAATGAAAAACTGTTTTTT. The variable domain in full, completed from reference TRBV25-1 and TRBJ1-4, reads EADIYQTPRYLVIGTGKKITLECSQTMGHDKMYWYQQDPGMELHLIHYSYGVNSTEKGDLSSESTVSRIRTEHFPLTLESARPSHTSQYLCASSSGTGGGNEKLFFGSGTQLSVL.

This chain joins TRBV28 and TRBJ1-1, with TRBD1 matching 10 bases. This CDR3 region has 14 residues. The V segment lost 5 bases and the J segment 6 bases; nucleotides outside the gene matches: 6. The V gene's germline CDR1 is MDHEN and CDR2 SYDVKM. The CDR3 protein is CASSEGQGTSEAFF. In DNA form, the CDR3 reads TGTGCCAGCAGTGAGGGACAGGGGACCTCTGAAGCTTTCTTT.

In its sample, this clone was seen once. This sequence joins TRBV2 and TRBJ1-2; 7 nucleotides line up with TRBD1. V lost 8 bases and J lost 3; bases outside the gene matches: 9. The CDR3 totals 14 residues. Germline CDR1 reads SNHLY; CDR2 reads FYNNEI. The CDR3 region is CASYNRGRDYGYTF. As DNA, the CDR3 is TGTGCCAGCTACAATAGGGGGCGCGACTATGGCTACACCTTC.

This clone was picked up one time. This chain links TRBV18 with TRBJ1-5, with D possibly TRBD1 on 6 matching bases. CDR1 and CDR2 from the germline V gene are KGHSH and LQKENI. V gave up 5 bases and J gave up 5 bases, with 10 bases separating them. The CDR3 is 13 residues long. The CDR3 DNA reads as TGTGCCAGCTCATCACAGGGAGATCAGCCCCAGCATTTT. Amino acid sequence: CASSSQGDQPQHF.